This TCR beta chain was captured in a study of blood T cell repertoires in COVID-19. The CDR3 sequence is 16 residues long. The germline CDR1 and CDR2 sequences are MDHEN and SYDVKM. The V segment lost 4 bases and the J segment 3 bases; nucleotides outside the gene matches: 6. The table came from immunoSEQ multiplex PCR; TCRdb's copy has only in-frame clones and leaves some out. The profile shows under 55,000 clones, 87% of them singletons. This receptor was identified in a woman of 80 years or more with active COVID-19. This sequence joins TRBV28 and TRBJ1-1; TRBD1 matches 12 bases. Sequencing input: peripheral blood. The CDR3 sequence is CASSSTGTGGDTEAFF. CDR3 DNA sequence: TGTGCCAGCAGTTCCACCGGGACAGGGGGCGACACTGAAGCTTTCTTT.